Presented here are 29 T cell receptor beta chains from one specimen sequenced in a study of cytomegalovirus exposure and HLA in healthy donors (dated by TCRdb to about 2017). Libraries were constructed by the immunoSEQ multiplex PCR assay. For the multiplex PCR, a mixture combining 60 forward primers for TCR Vbeta segments and 13 reverse primers for TCR Jbeta segments was used. TCRdb provides this immuneACCESS table in a form limited to in-frame rearrangements. Some clones are lacking; in checked studies, under half of them reflect an unresolved V gene, and why the rest are absent is not known. The sample data list fewer than 250,000 clones, and over 75% of these were observed just once. Of the sample, 1.5% to 2% is held by the ten largest clones. Sequencing was done on a sample of PBMCs. These receptors were obtained from a man aged 18 to 29 in good health and CMV-seronegative.

The rearrangement links TRBV5-6 to TRBJ2-7; possible D gene TRBD2, 6 bases. Looked up from germline, CDR1 is SGHDT and CDR2 is YYEEEE. The V and J ends lost 4 bases and 3 bases respectively, with 23 bases between them. The CDR3 contains 17 residues. The CDR3 DNA is TGTGCCAGCAGCCCGGAGGGGTTCGGGGTACCCATCTACGAGCAGTACTTC. Its protein product is CASSPEGFGVPIYEQYF.

The chain employs TRBV9 and TRBJ1-2, with D perhaps TRBD1 (6 bases). The V gene lost 6 bases and the J gene lost 4 bases, with 16 bases spanning the gap. Germline lookup yields CDR1 SGDLS and CDR2 YYNGEE. The CDR3 contains 14 residues. The CDR3 bases are TGTGCCAGCACCCCTCAGGGGCTCGGCTATGGCTACACCTTC. Protein: CASTPQGLGYGYTF.

The gene calls are TRBV6-6 and TRBJ2-1; perhaps TRBD2 as D (6 bases). CDR1 and CDR2 from the germline V gene are MNHNY and SVGAGI (reference sequence). V lost 6 bases to trimming and J lost 7 bases, with 19 bases between them. CDR3 length: 15 amino acids. The CDR3 DNA sequence: TGTGCCAGCAGCCAGTGGTGGAGGGTAGGGAATGAGCAGTTCTTC. Protein sequence: CASSQWWRVGNEQFF.

DNA of the CDR3: TGTGCCAGCAGCTCGTCCGGGAGCCTAGGGCAGTACTTC. This sequence encodes CASSSSGSLGQYF. The V and J genes are TRBV7-2 and TRBJ2-7; a weak D match, TRBD2 (6 bases). The CDR3 runs to 13 residues. The germline V gene has CDR1 SGHTA and CDR2 FQGNSA. The V gene lost 4 bases and the J gene lost 9 bases, with 16 bases spanning the gap.

The chain recombines TRBV19 with TRBJ2-5; a possible D gene is TRBD1 (6 bases). With the DNA end fitting TRBJ2-7 better, the J assignment may be wrong. The CDR3 is 15 residues long. Germline V lookup: CDR1 LNHDA, CDR2 SQIVND (reference sequence). CDR3 loop: CASSIRQVRTYEQYF. CDR3 coding DNA: TGTGCCAGTAGTATTCGACAGGTTCGTACCTACGAGCAGTACTTC.

The genes are TRBV27 and TRBJ2-1, with 7 nucleotides matching TRBD2. The CDR3 runs to 13 residues. With 6 bases clipped from V and 9 bases from J, the junction kept 8 bases outside the gene matches. Germline V lookup: CDR1 MNHEY, CDR2 SMNVEV (reference sequence). CDR3 nucleotides: TGTGCCAGCAGCCCGGGGCTAGCGGTTGAGCAGTTCTTC. The encoded protein is CASSPGLAVEQFF.

The chain recombines TRBV7-9 with TRBJ1-1, with TRBD1 matching 9 bases. From germline, CDR1 is SEHNR and CDR2 FQNEAQ (reference sequence). CDR3 length: 16 residues. Unmatched junction bases numbered 8, after V lost 5 bases and J lost 1 base. CDR3 DNA sequence: TGTGCCAGCAGCAATTGGGACAGGGCGGAGAACACTGAAGCTTTCTTT. Amino acid sequence: CASSNWDRAENTEAFF. Supplemented by reference TRBV7-9 and TRBJ1-1, the full variable domain reads DTGVSQNPRHKITKRGQNVTFRCDPISEHNRLYWYRQTLGQGPEFLTYFQNEAQLEKSRLLSDRFSAERPKGSFSTLEIQRTEQGDSAMYLCASSNWDRAENTEAFFGQGTRLTVV.

The chain links TRBV9 to TRBJ1-2; D is ambiguous. There are 13 residues in the CDR3. Germline CDR1 SGDLS, CDR2 YYNGEE. V lost 0 bases and J lost 7, with 10 bases in between. The CDR3 nucleotides are TGTGCCAGCAGCGTAGGCTCGCGGTTTGGCTACACCTTC. As protein: CASSVGSRFGYTF.

The rearrangement joins TRBV30 to TRBJ2-3; maybe TRBD1 (6 bases). Trimming shortened V by 0 bases and J by 2 bases, and 12 bases separated the two germline ends. CDR3 size: 15 residues. Germline values: CDR1 GTSNPN, CDR2 SVGIG (reference sequence). The CDR3 loop reads CAWSVMGADTDTQYF. The CDR3 DNA reads TGTGCCTGGAGTGTGATGGGGGCGGACACAGATACGCAGTATTTT.

This chain links TRBV28 with TRBJ2-1; D gene ambiguous. The CDR3 has 12 residues. Trimming removed 2 bases at V and 9 bases at J, with 8 bases between. CDR1 is MDHEN and CDR2 is SYDVKM in the germline V gene. The DNA for the CDR3 is TGTGCCAGCAGTTTAGAAGTCGGTGAGCAGTTCTTC. Amino acids: CASSLEVGEQFF. Using reference TRBV28 and TRBJ2-1 for the parts outside the CDR3, the full variable domain is DVKVTQSSRYLVKRTGEKVFLECVQDMDHENMFWYRQDPGLGLRLIYFSYDVKMKEKGDIPEGYSVSREKKERFSLILESASTNQTSMYLCASSLEVGEQFFGPGTRLTVL.

This chain joins TRBV7-9 and TRBJ1-4; the D is unclear. Germline CDR1 SEHNR, CDR2 FQNEAQ (reference sequence). V was shortened by 5 bases and J by 7 bases, with 17 bases between the two germline ends. There are 15 residues in the CDR3. CDR3 region: CASSGGERSGEKLFF. The CDR3, as DNA: TGTGCCAGCAGCGGAGGAGAAAGAAGTGGTGAAAAACTGTTTTTT.

This chain's CDR3 is CASSPQGAERNTIYF. The CDR3, as DNA: TGTGCCAGTAGTCCACAGGGGGCTGAAAGAAACACCATATATTTT. The chain employs TRBV19 and TRBJ1-3, with TRBD1 matching 9 bases. The germline CDR1 and CDR2 sequences are LNHDA and SQIVND (reference sequence). CDR3 length: 15 residues. V dropped 5 bases and J dropped 5; count of bases not matched to a gene: 7.

In this sample, this clone turned up once. The genes are TRBV7-2 and TRBJ2-3; 14 bases match TRBD2. Germline CDR1 is SGHTA and CDR2 is FQGNSA. V trimming: 6 bases; J trimming: 2 bases; junction bases outside the gene matches: 4. There are 16 residues in the CDR3. The CDR3, as DNA: TGTGCCAGCAGTCGGACTAGCGGGGGGTACACAGATACGCAGTATTTT. Translating it yields CASSRTSGGYTDTQYF.

The V call is TRBV6-1, the J call TRBJ2-5; weak D call: TRBD2 (7 bases). CDR1 and CDR2 from the germline V gene are MNHNS and SASEGT. The CDR3 totals 13 residues. The V end was cut by 7 bases, the J end by 2 bases, with 11 bases between. CDR3 region: CASKGGLQETQYF. In DNA form, the CDR3 reads TGTGCCAGCAAGGGGGGACTACAAGAGACCCAGTACTTC.

This clone has just a few counts. V usage is TRBV11-3 and J usage is TRBJ1-4, with TRBD1 as a possible D gene (5 bases). Germline V gene data show CDR1 as SGHNT and CDR2 as YENEEA. Trimming pared 1 base from V and 7 bases from J, leaving 19 bases between. The CDR3 length is 17 residues. CDR3 DNA sequence: TGTGCCAGCAGCTTAGGGCAGGGTTTGCGTAGAGGTGAAAAACTGTTTTTT. This codes for CASSLGQGLRRGEKLFF.

Worth noting for this clone: Relative to the germline gene, one junction end is altered; a read error may explain this. CDR3 sequence: CASRFQGGGYTF. DNA for the CDR3: TGTGCCAGCCGTTTCCAGGGAGGTGGCTACACCTTC. The rearrangement links TRBV28 to TRBJ1-2; D possibly corresponds to TRBD1 (5 bases). The CDR3 is made up of 12 amino acids. Germline assignment: CDR1 MDHEN and CDR2 SYDVKM.

The rearrangement uses TRBV30 and TRBJ1-2; TRBD1 agrees at 7 bases. The CDR3 has 12 amino acids. The V gene's germline CDR1 is GTSNPN and CDR2 SVGIG (reference sequence). J was trimmed by 8 bases and V by 3 bases; bases with no gene match: 6. The CDR3 DNA sequence: TGTGCCTGGAGGGAAACAGGGGAAGGCTACACCTTC. Translated: CAWRETGEGYTF. The full variable domain, rest sourced from reference TRBV30 and TRBJ1-2, is SQTIHQWPATLVQPVGSPLSLECTVEGTSNPNLYWYRQAAGRGLQLLFYSVGIGQISSEVPQNLSASRPQDRQFILSSKKLLLSDSGFYLCAWRETGEGYTFGSGTRLTVV.

Here the CDR3 reads CASSFADRGNGYTF. The DNA of the CDR3 is TGTGCCAGCAGTTTTGCTGACAGGGGGAATGGCTACACCTTC. The chain is built from TRBV28 and TRBJ1-2; 9 bases match TRBD1. CDR1 and CDR2 (germline): MDHEN, SYDVKM. This CDR3 contains 14 residues. Germline trimming cut 3 bases from V and 6 bases from J; bases unmatched to any gene: 5.

In its sample, this clone was seen once. The V call is TRBV7-2, the J call TRBJ2-3, with D possibly being TRBD2 (5 bases). Trimming took 4 bases from V and 2 from J, leaving 31 bases between them. The V gene's germline CDR1 is SGHTA and CDR2 FQGNSA. The CDR3 covers 21 residues. CDR3: CASSSASRLLTPHRLTDTQYF. The CDR3 region has the DNA TGTGCCAGCAGCTCAGCAAGCAGACTATTGACTCCACATCGGCTCACAGATACGCAGTATTTT.

V gene TRBV19 combines with J gene TRBJ2-1; 9 nucleotides align to TRBD1. Germline V gives CDR1 LNHDA, CDR2 SQIVND (reference sequence). The V and J ends lost 8 bases and 8 bases, in that order; junction bases with no gene match: 13. This CDR3 has 15 amino acids. CDR3 protein: CASRAGTGFVDEQFF. The CDR3 nucleotides read TGTGCCAGTCGAGCCGGGACAGGGTTCGTCGATGAGCAGTTCTTC. The entire variable domain, with the rest obtained from reference TRBV19 and TRBJ2-1, is as follows: DGGITQSPKYLFRKEGQNVTLSCEQNLNHDAMYWYRQDPGQGLRLIYYSQIVNDFQKGDIAEGYSVSREKKESFPLTVTSAQKNPTAFYLCASRAGTGFVDEQFFGPGTRLTVL.

This clone was observed a single time. V and J are TRBV27 and TRBJ2-7; D may be TRBD2 (6 bases). Germline lookup yields CDR1 MNHEY and CDR2 SMNVEV (reference sequence). Trimming removed 5 bases from V and 2 bases from J, with 13 bases in between. The CDR3 covers 14 residues. CDR3 sequence reads: CASSAYSGTYEQYF. CDR3 bases: TGTGCCAGCAGTGCCTATAGCGGTACCTACGAGCAGTACTTC.

The genes are TRBV7-2 and TRBJ1-1; 7 nucleotides match TRBD1. In germline, CDR1 is SGHTA, CDR2 FQGNSA. J gave up 4 bases and V 8 bases, and 10 bases lay outside the gene matches. CDR3 length equals 14 residues. Here the CDR3 reads CASATTGAFTEAFF. For the CDR3, the DNA is TGTGCCAGCGCAACTACAGGGGCTTTCACTGAAGCTTTCTTT.

V gene TRBV28 combines with J gene TRBJ2-7; 13 bases map to TRBD2. Trimming at V came to 5 bases and at J to 6 bases, leaving 10 bases not matched to a gene. Per the germline V gene, CDR1 is MDHEN and CDR2 is SYDVKM. The CDR3 runs to 16 residues. DNA for the CDR3: TGTGCCAGCAGTGAATACGGACTAGCGGGAGTAAGCGAGCAGTACTTC. This gives the protein CASSEYGLAGVSEQYF. The full variable domain, with the rest looked up from reference TRBV28 and TRBJ2-7, is DVKVTQSSRYLVKRTGEKVFLECVQDMDHENMFWYRQDPGLGLRLIYFSYDVKMKEKGDIPEGYSVSREKKERFSLILESASTNQTSMYLCASSEYGLAGVSEQYFGPGTRLTVT.

The gene calls are TRBV7-6 and TRBJ2-2, with D tentatively TRBD1 (5 bases). Germline V CDR1 and CDR2: SGHVS, FNYEAQ. The CDR3 covers 15 residues. V gave up 1 base and J gave up 5 bases, with 11 bases separating them. The CDR3 here is CASSLVAGYTGELFF. The CDR3 DNA reads as TGTGCCAGCAGCTTAGTGGCAGGGTATACCGGGGAGCTGTTTTTT.

The J gene is TRBJ1-1, the V gene TRBV7-9, with D tentatively TRBD1 (5 bases). CDR1 SEHNR and CDR2 FQNEAQ come from the germline V gene (reference sequence). The CDR3 totals 15 residues. V was pared by 5 bases and J by 1 base, with 14 bases between. The CDR3, as DNA: TGTGCCAGCAGCGATAGGTGGGGCGAGAACACTGAAGCTTTCTTT. It codes for CASSDRWGENTEAFF.

The chain recombines TRBV7-3 with TRBJ2-1, with 8 nucleotides matching TRBD2. This CDR3 has 15 residues. Looked up from germline, CDR1 is SGHTA and CDR2 is FQGTGA. V gave up 0 bases and J gave up 9 bases; unmatched junction bases: 7. This CDR3 reads CASSLTTGGRGEQFF. The CDR3 region has the DNA TGTGCCAGCAGCTTAACGACGGGAGGGCGGGGTGAGCAGTTCTTC. The variable domain in full, with the rest retrieved from reference TRBV7-3 and TRBJ2-1, is GAGVSQTPSNKVTEKGKYVELRCDPISGHTALYWYRQSLGQGPEFLIYFQGTGAADDSGLPNDRFFAVRPEGSVSTLKIQRTERGDSAVYLCASSLTTGGRGEQFFGPGTRLTVL.

On this clone itself: One end of the junction does not line up with germline, which may come from a read error. This chain uses TRBV7-9 with TRBJ1-4, with D perhaps matching TRBD1 (5 bases). The CDR3 has 17 residues. In germline, CDR1 is SEHNR, CDR2 FQNEAQ (reference sequence). The CDR3 loop reads CSSSLVELITGDEKLFF. Written as DNA, the CDR3 is TGTTCCAGCAGCTTAGTTGAATTAATCACAGGAGATGAAAAACTGTTTTTT.

The count of this clone is one. DNA for the CDR3: TGTGCCAGCTATCAGGGCGTTGCCACTGAAGCTTTCTTT. Its translation is CASYQGVATEAFF. This rearrangement joins TRBV6-5 to TRBJ1-1, with D perhaps TRBD1 (5 bases). CDR1 MNHEY and CDR2 SVGAGI come from the germline V gene. The CDR3 extends over 13 amino acids. The V end lost 8 bases, the J end lost 4 bases, and 14 bases lay between the germline ends.

This chain uses TRBV27 with TRBJ1-2; TRBD1 aligns across 9 bases. V was clipped by 3 bases and J by 7 bases; unmatched bases: 15. CDR1 and CDR2 (germline): MNHEY, SMNVEV (reference sequence). The CDR3 has 17 amino acids. The CDR3 DNA follows: TGTGCCAGCAGTTTTTCCGGGACAGGGATTTTAGGTGGTGGCTACACCTTC. Encoded protein: CASSFSGTGILGGGYTF.